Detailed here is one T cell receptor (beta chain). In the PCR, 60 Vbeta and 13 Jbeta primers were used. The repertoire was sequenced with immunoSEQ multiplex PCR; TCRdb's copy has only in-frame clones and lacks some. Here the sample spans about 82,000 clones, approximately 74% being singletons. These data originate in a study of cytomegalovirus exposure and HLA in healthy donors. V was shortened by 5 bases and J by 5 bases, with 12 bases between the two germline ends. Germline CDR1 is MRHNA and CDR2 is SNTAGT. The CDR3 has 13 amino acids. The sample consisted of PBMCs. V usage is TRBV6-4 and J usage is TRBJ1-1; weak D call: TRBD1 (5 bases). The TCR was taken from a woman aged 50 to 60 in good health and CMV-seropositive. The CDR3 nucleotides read TGTGCCAGCAGTAATCAACGGGGGACTGAAGCTTTCTTT. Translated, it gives CASSNQRGTEAFF.